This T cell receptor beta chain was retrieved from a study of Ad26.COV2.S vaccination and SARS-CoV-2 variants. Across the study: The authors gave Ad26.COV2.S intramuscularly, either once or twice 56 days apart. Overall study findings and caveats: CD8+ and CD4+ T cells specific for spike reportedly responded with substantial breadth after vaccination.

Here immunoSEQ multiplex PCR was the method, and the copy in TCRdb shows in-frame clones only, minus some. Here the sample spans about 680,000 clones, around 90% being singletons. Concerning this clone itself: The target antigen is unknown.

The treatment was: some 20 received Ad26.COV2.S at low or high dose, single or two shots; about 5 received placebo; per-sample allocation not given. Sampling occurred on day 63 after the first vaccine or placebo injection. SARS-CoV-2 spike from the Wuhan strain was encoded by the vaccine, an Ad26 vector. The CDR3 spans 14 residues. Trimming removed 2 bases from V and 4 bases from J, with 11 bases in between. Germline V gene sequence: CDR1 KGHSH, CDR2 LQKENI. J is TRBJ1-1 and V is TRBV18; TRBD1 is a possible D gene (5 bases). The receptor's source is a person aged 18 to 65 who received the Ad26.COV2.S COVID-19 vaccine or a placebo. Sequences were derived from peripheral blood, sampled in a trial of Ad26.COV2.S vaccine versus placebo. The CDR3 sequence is CASSPIRGATEAFF. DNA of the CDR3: TGTGCCAGCTCACCAATTAGAGGGGCCACTGAAGCTTTCTTT.